This entry lists 21 T cell receptor beta chains sequenced from one sample in a study of graft-versus-host responses after intestinal transplantation. Profiled with immunoSEQ multiplex PCR; TCRdb holds only in-frame clones, not every one. The data contain 130,000 to 150,000 clones, about 90% of them singletons. These receptors have no known antigen. The sequencing used unstimulated CD4+ T cells sorted from spleen or lymph node cells, collected before intestinal transplant. The receptor source for this set is a human donor who received an intestinal transplant.

V usage is TRBV28 and J usage is TRBJ1-5; maybe TRBD1 (5 bases). CDR3 size: 10 residues. Germline CDR1 is MDHEN and CDR2 is SYDVKM. Trimming removed 8 bases at V and 10 bases at J, with 9 bases between. CDR3 region: CASGGHPQHF. CDR3 nucleotide sequence: TGTGCCAGCGGAGGACATCCCCAGCATTTT.

The chain carries TRBV5-1 and TRBJ2-1; 8 positions agree with TRBD2. The CDR3 extends over 12 amino acids. Germline V gives CDR1 SGHRS, CDR2 YFSETQ. The ends lost 4 bases at V and 6 bases at J; junction bases unmatched: 0. The CDR3 loop is CASSSGSNEQFF. As DNA, the CDR3 is TGCGCCAGCAGCAGCGGGAGCAATGAGCAGTTCTTC.

This rearrangement joins TRBV10-3 to TRBJ1-4; a weak D match, TRBD1 (5 bases). This CDR3 region has 16 residues. Germline V gene data show CDR1 as ENHRY and CDR2 as SYGVKD. Between the trimmed V and J ends, which lost 1 base and 8 bases, there was a span of 17 bases. CDR3 bases: TGTGCCATCAGTGAGTTTGGGGCAGGGAGTCAGGAAAAACTGTTTTTT. Its protein product is CAISEFGAGSQEKLFF.

The CDR3 loop is CASSLFIGTSENNEQFF. DNA for the CDR3: TGTGCCAGCAGCTTATTTATCGGGACTAGCGAAAACAATGAGCAGTTCTTC. This chain joins TRBV7-3 and TRBJ2-1; 10 positions agree with TRBD2. CDR3 length equals 17 residues. Germline CDR1 and CDR2: SGHTA and FQGTGA. Losses at the gene ends were 2 bases for V and 5 bases for J; bases not matched to a gene: 9.

V is TRBV18 and J is TRBJ1-5; D ambiguous. V lost 2 bases and J 6 bases, leaving 8 bases between the germline ends. Germline values: CDR1 KGHSH, CDR2 LQKENI. The CDR3 totals 13 residues. The CDR3 loop is CASSPSVGQPQHF. In DNA form, the CDR3 reads TGTGCCAGCTCACCAAGCGTCGGTCAGCCCCAGCATTTT. The full variable domain, rest sourced from reference TRBV18 and TRBJ1-5, is NAGVMQNPRHLVRRRGQEARLRCSPMKGHSHVYWYRQLPEEGLKFMVYLQKENIIDESGMPKERFSAEFPKEGPSILRIQQVVRGDSAAYFCASSPSVGQPQHFGDGTRLSIL.

This chain uses TRBV5-1 with TRBJ2-1, with D perhaps matching TRBD2 (5 bases). CDR3 length equals 14 residues. Between the trimmed V and J ends, which lost 3 bases and 6 bases, there was a span of 13 bases. Germline lookup yields CDR1 SGHRS and CDR2 YFSETQ. CDR3 DNA sequence: TGCGCCAGCAGCTCTCAGACGGAGGTCAATGAGCAGTTCTTC. It is translated as CASSSQTEVNEQFF. Using reference TRBV5-1 and TRBJ2-1 for the parts outside the CDR3, the full variable domain is KAGVTQTPRYLIKTRGQQVTLSCSPISGHRSVSWYQQTPGQGLQFLFEYFSETQRNKGNFPGRFSGRQFSNSRSEMNVSTLELGDSALYLCASSSQTEVNEQFFGPGTRLTVL.

This chain joins TRBV18 and TRBJ2-7; D ambiguous. Trimming took 5 bases from V and 6 from J, leaving 11 bases between them. The CDR3 extends over 12 amino acids. Germline assignment: CDR1 KGHSH and CDR2 LQKENI. The CDR3 nucleotides are TGTGCCAGCTCATCGCAAATTTCCGAGCAGTACTTC. Its translation: CASSSQISEQYF.

V is TRBV6-1 and J is TRBJ2-1; D possibly corresponds to TRBD2 (5 bases). The CDR3 runs 13 residues. The V gene's germline CDR1 is MNHNS and CDR2 SASEGT. V lost 0 bases and J 10 bases, leaving 10 bases between the germline ends. CDR3 nucleotide sequence: TGTGCCAGCAGTGAAGCGGAGCGGCGGGAGCAGTTCTTC. Translated, it gives CASSEAERREQFF.

V is TRBV19 and J is TRBJ1-4; the D is unclear. The CDR3 totals 13 residues. Looked up from germline, CDR1 is LNHDA and CDR2 is SQIVND (reference sequence). V lost 5 bases and J lost 5, with 9 bases in between. The chain's CDR3 is CASSEQRNEKLFF. Here the CDR3 DNA reads TGTGCCAGTAGTGAACAGAGAAATGAAAAACTGTTTTTT.

This clone occurred once. The chain employs TRBV30 and TRBJ2-1; 7 bases agree with TRBD2. The CDR3 has 14 amino acids. V shed 0 bases and J 4 bases; nucleotides not matched to a gene: 3. From germline, CDR1 is GTSNPN and CDR2 SVGIG (reference sequence). CDR3 in amino acids: CAWSVGGSYNEQFF. The CDR3, as DNA: TGTGCCTGGAGTGTGGGGGGGAGTTACAATGAGCAGTTCTTC.

The V gene is TRBV7-3, the J gene TRBJ2-2; D uncertain. V dropped 2 bases and J dropped 6 bases, with 13 bases sitting between them. The CDR3 sequence is 15 residues long. Looked up from germline, CDR1 is SGHTA and CDR2 is FQGTGA. CDR3 region: CASSLFGLPSGELFF. The CDR3, as DNA: TGTGCCAGCAGCTTATTCGGCCTCCCCTCCGGGGAGCTGTTTTTT.

This chain links TRBV5-1 with TRBJ2-1, with 16 bases identical to TRBD2. The CDR3 is 17 residues long. V lost 4 bases and J lost 3; bases outside the gene matches: 4. Germline V gene sequence: CDR1 SGHRS, CDR2 YFSETQ. CDR3 nucleotide sequence: TGCGCCAGCAGCCCGGGACTAGCGGGAGGGTACTACAATGAGCAGTTCTTC. Its translation: CASSPGLAGGYYNEQFF.

J is TRBJ2-3 and V is TRBV10-3, with 8 bases that match TRBD1. CDR3 length: 16 amino acids. V lost 6 bases and J lost 2; bases outside the gene matches: 10. CDR1 is ENHRY, CDR2 SYGVKD, per germline. CDR3 in DNA: TGTGCCATCAGGAAGACCGGGACAGGAGACACAGATACGCAGTATTTT. Its protein is CAIRKTGTGDTDTQYF.

J is TRBJ2-5 and V is TRBV19; tentatively, D is TRBD1 (6 bases). This CDR3 is built from 13 residues. V lost 5 bases, J lost 4 bases, and 11 bases lay in between. Germline V gives CDR1 LNHDA, CDR2 SQIVND (reference sequence). The CDR3 DNA sequence: TGTGCCAGTAGTCCACAGGGATTAGAGACCCAGTACTTC. Protein: CASSPQGLETQYF.

This clone was seen just once. The genes are TRBV5-1 and TRBJ2-6; unclear D gene. This CDR3 has 16 amino acids. Germline V gives CDR1 SGHRS, CDR2 YFSETQ. The V end was cut by 0 bases, the J end by 0 bases, with 7 bases between. CDR3 nucleotides: TGCGCCAGCAGCTTGGGTTCAGGCTCTGGGGCCAACGTCCTGACTTTC. Translating it yields CASSLGSGSGANVLTF.

The CDR3 sequence is CASSETAWNTEAFF. The CDR3 bases are TGTGCCAGCAGTGAGACCGCTTGGAACACTGAAGCTTTCTTT. The chain uses TRBV25-1 and TRBJ1-1; the D is unclear. V lost 3 bases to trimming and J lost 1 base, with 9 bases between them. Per germline, CDR1 MGHDK and CDR2 SYGVNS. CDR3 length equals 14 residues.

This clone occurred a few times. CDR3 coding DNA: TGTGCCAGTAGTATGTCGACCGGGACGGATAGCAATCAGCCCCAGCATTTT. As protein: CASSMSTGTDSNQPQHF. The chain has TRBV19 and TRBJ1-5; a possible D gene is TRBD1 (5 bases). This CDR3 has 17 amino acids. Germline CDR1 is LNHDA and CDR2 is SQIVND (reference sequence). V was cut by 3 bases and J by 0 bases, with 15 bases left in between.

V gene TRBV6-5 combines with J gene TRBJ2-1, with 10 positions matching TRBD2. CDR1 MNHEY and CDR2 SVGAGI come from the germline V gene. This CDR3 is 16 amino acids long. V gave up 0 bases and J gave up 3 bases; unmatched junction bases: 2. The CDR3 reads CASSYSGTSVYNEQFF. DNA for the CDR3: TGTGCCAGCAGTTACTCCGGGACTAGCGTCTACAATGAGCAGTTCTTC.

This chain uses TRBV6-1 with TRBJ2-7; no definite D call. The germline V gene encodes CDR1 MNHNS and CDR2 SASEGT. V was shortened by 1 base and J by 3 bases, with 10 bases between the two germline ends. The CDR3 consists of 14 residues. The CDR3 DNA follows: TGTGCCAGCAGTGAAGGGATCACCTACTACGAGCAGTACTTC. This codes for CASSEGITYYEQYF.

This sequence joins TRBV7-3 and TRBJ2-3; TRBD2 matches at 8 bases. Trimming cost V 2 bases and J 0 bases; bases outside gene matches: 4. The CDR3 loop spans 16 amino acids. Germline-derived CDR1 and CDR2 are SGHTA and FQGTGA. The CDR3 coding sequence is TGTGCCAGCAGCTTAGGGGCTAGCGGGAGCACAGATACGCAGTATTTT. It is translated as CASSLGASGSTDTQYF.

J is TRBJ2-1 and V is TRBV19; no definite D call. The CDR3 covers 17 residues. V was shortened by 3 bases and J by 3 bases, with 18 bases between the two germline ends. Looked up from germline, CDR1 is LNHDA and CDR2 is SQIVND (reference sequence). CDR3 amino acids: CASSIKGTPKYYNEQFF. CDR3 nucleotides: TGTGCCAGTAGTATTAAGGGAACTCCTAAATACTACAATGAGCAGTTCTTC. The full variable domain, rest sourced from reference TRBV19 and TRBJ2-1, is DGGITQSPKYLFRKEGQNVTLSCEQNLNHDAMYWYRQDPGQGLRLIYYSQIVNDFQKGDIAEGYSVSREKKESFPLTVTSAQKNPTAFYLCASSIKGTPKYYNEQFFGPGTRLTVL.